The 16 T cell receptor beta chains presented below share a single source sample, sequenced in a study of OX40 agonist ivuxolimab in advanced cancers. The protocol was immunoSEQ multiplex PCR, while the TCRdb copy is restricted to in-frame clones and leaves out a portion. The sample lists roughly 26,000 clones, 88% occurring once. Sequences were derived from CD4+ or CD8+ T cells sorted from blood, sampled in a trial of the OX40 agonist ivuxolimab. The receptors were gathered from an adult with an advanced solid tumor such as melanoma, head and neck, liver or kidney cancer.

The J gene is TRBJ1-1, the V gene TRBV25-1, with D possibly TRBD1 on 6 matching bases. The germline V and J ends were trimmed by 1 base and 3 bases, with 15 bases remaining between them. The CDR3 sequence is 16 residues long. Germline V gene lookup returns CDR1 MGHDK and CDR2 SYGVNS. The CDR3 nucleotides read TGTGCCAGCAGTGAATCCGGGACAATTGAGGACACTGAAGCTTTCTTT. Amino acid sequence: CASSESGTIEDTEAFF. Combining the CDR3 with reference TRBV25-1 and TRBJ1-1 gives the whole variable domain EADIYQTPRYLVIGTGKKITLECSQTMGHDKMYWYQQDPGMELHLIHYSYGVNSTEKGDLSSESTVSRIRTEHFPLTLESARPSHTSQYLCASSESGTIEDTEAFFGQGTRLTVV.

This chain connects TRBV28 to TRBJ2-5; the match to TRBD2 covers 15 bases. The CDR3 has 14 residues. Germline V CDR1 and CDR2: MDHEN, SYDVKM. The V and J ends lost 5 bases and 9 bases, in that order; junction bases with no gene match: 4. This chain's CDR3 is CASSGLAGGLPQYF. The CDR3 nucleotides are TGTGCCAGCAGTGGACTAGCGGGGGGGCTTCCCCAGTACTTC.

This chain uses TRBV28 with TRBJ1-2; TRBD1 is a possible D gene (6 bases). The CDR3 length is 14 residues. Trimming removed 5 bases at V and 6 bases at J, with 16 bases between. Germline V CDR1 and CDR2: MDHEN, SYDVKM. This chain's CDR3 is CASSQEGVPHGYTF. In DNA, the CDR3 is TGTGCCAGCAGTCAGGAGGGGGTGCCCCATGGCTACACCTTC.

This chain connects TRBV7-3 to TRBJ2-7; TRBD2 might be the D (5 bases). V lost 3 bases and J 4 bases, leaving 13 bases between the germline ends. Germline values: CDR1 SGHTA, CDR2 FQGTGA. The CDR3 loop spans 14 amino acids. The CDR3 reads CASSLDGNFYEQYF. The CDR3 coding sequence is TGTGCCAGCAGCTTGGACGGGAACTTTTACGAGCAGTACTTC.

This clone was seen a few times. The chain combines TRBV29-1 with TRBJ1-1, with D perhaps matching TRBD1 (5 bases). The CDR3 has 13 amino acids. Trimming removed 7 bases from V and 0 bases from J, with 12 bases in between. CDR1 and CDR2 (germline): SQVTM, ANQGSEA. The CDR3 bases are TGCAGCGCCCGAGACAGCTTGAACACTGAAGCTTTCTTT. As protein: CSARDSLNTEAFF.

This rearrangement joins TRBV5-1 to TRBJ1-5; D not resolved. CDR3 length equals 15 residues. The germline gives CDR1 SGHRS, CDR2 YFSETQ. The V gene lost 4 bases and the J gene lost 0 bases, with 11 bases spanning the gap. The CDR3 bases are TGCGCCAGCAGCCCCGGCTGGGATAGCAATCAGCCCCAGCATTTT. It translates to CASSPGWDSNQPQHF.

The gene calls are TRBV5-5 and TRBJ1-1; 7 nucleotides align to TRBD1. After removal of 1 base from V and 4 bases from J, the junction contained 7 bases not matched to a gene. From germline, CDR1 is SGHKS and CDR2 YYEKEE (reference sequence). The CDR3 consists of 15 residues. This CDR3 reads CASSLSPGDSTEAFF. As DNA, the CDR3 is TGTGCCAGCAGCTTGTCGCCAGGGGACAGCACTGAAGCTTTCTTT.

J is TRBJ1-4 and V is TRBV7-9; TRBD1 matches at 7 bases. V lost 5 bases to trimming and J lost 8 bases; unmatched junction nucleotides: 11. This CDR3 has 15 amino acids. The germline V gene has CDR1 SEHNR and CDR2 FQNEAQ (reference sequence). CDR3 loop: CASSPETGRREKLFF. In DNA, the CDR3 is TGTGCCAGCAGCCCCGAGACAGGGAGGAGAGAAAAACTGTTTTTT.

The V and J genes are TRBV5-1 and TRBJ1-3; D is unclear. The CDR3 contains 14 residues. Trimming shortened V by 3 bases and J by 0 bases, and 7 bases separated the two germline ends. CDR1 SGHRS and CDR2 YFSETQ come from the germline V gene. CDR3 DNA: TGCGCCAGCAGCTCCGGGAGCTCTGGAAACACCATATATTTT. It translates to CASSSGSSGNTIYF.

This chain joins TRBV2 and TRBJ1-5, with D uncertain. Germline lookup yields CDR1 SNHLY and CDR2 FYNNEI. The CDR3 spans 14 residues. V was shortened by 3 bases and J by 1 base, with 7 bases between the two germline ends. CDR3 sequence (DNA): TGTGCCAGCAGTGAGACCCCCAGCAATCAGCCCCAGCATTTT. Its protein product is CASSETPSNQPQHF.

The chain recombines TRBV27 with TRBJ2-1; D call uncertain. CDR1 MNHEY and CDR2 SMNVEV come from the germline V gene (reference sequence). CDR3 length equals 11 residues. Trimming shortened V by 6 bases and J by 4 bases, and 4 bases separated the two germline ends. CDR3 sequence: CASREYNEQFF. CDR3 in DNA: TGTGCCAGCAGAGAATACAATGAGCAGTTCTTC.

The chain links TRBV19 to TRBJ1-5; TRBD1 matches 11 bases. J lost 4 bases, V lost 6 bases, and 5 bases had no gene match. Germline V gene sequence: CDR1 LNHDA, CDR2 SQIVND (reference sequence). The CDR3 is 15 amino acids. CDR3 region: CASRFGTGGNQPQHF. The DNA of the CDR3 is TGTGCCAGTAGATTTGGGACAGGGGGTAATCAGCCCCAGCATTTT.

This clone has a handful of counts. The chain carries TRBV14 and TRBJ1-2; 7 nucleotides agree with TRBD1. V dropped 3 bases and J dropped 8; count of bases not matched to a gene: 12. Germline loops: CDR1 SGHDN, CDR2 FVKESK. This CDR3 has 15 residues. CDR3 nucleotides: TGTGCCAGCAGCCATGAAGGACAGGCATTGTTCGGCTACACCTTC. It specifies CASSHEGQALFGYTF.

The chain is built from TRBV9 and TRBJ2-7; 7 nucleotides line up with TRBD2. In germline, CDR1 is SGDLS, CDR2 YYNGEE. Trimming cost V 4 bases and J 0 bases; bases outside gene matches: 10. CDR3 length: 16 residues. The CDR3 loop is CASSPSAGGGSYEQYF. The CDR3 coding sequence is TGTGCCAGCAGCCCCTCGGCAGGCGGGGGCTCCTACGAGCAGTACTTC. Based on the CDR3 plus reference TRBV9 and TRBJ2-7, the full variable domain is DSGVTQTPKHLITATGQRVTLRCSPRSGDLSVYWYQQSLDQGLQFLIQYYNGEERAKGNILERFSAQQFPDLHSELNLSSLELGDSALYFCASSPSAGGGSYEQYFGPGTRLTVT.

J is TRBJ2-1 and V is TRBV7-7, with TRBD2 matching over 8 bases. Germline V CDR1 and CDR2: SSHAT, FNYEAQ (reference sequence). V dropped 5 bases and J dropped 3; count of bases not matched to a gene: 6. The CDR3 extends over 15 amino acids. The CDR3 nucleotides are TGTGCCAGCAGCACCGGAGCGGGAGTCTACAATGAGCAGTTCTTC. Translating gives CASSTGAGVYNEQFF.

The rearrangement links TRBV25-1 to TRBJ2-5; maybe TRBD2 (6 bases). The J call may be mistaken, given a closer DNA end match to TRBJ2-7. Germline-derived CDR1 and CDR2 are MGHDK and SYGVNS. CDR3 length: 15 amino acids. The CDR3 region is CASSEWRGSSYEQYF. The CDR3 DNA reads as TGTGCCAGCAGTGAATGGCGGGGTTCCTCCTACGAGCAGTACTTC.